The present TCR beta chain was sequenced within a study of blood T cell repertoires in COVID-19. Study as a whole: The United States, Italy and Spain supplied acute and convalescent COVID-19 samples.

The germline gives CDR1 MGHRA, CDR2 YSYEKL. CDR3 length equals 15 residues. V was cut by 0 bases and J by 2 bases, with 8 bases left in between. Repertoires were generated with immunoSEQ multiplex PCR, while TCRdb's copy carries only in-frame clones and drops some. Seen here are tens of thousands of clones, approximately 80% observed once, and the top ten hold roughly 4%. The rearrangement links TRBV4-1 to TRBJ1-5; D remains ambiguous. Sequenced material: peripheral blood. The receptor was derived from a man between 60 and 75 years old with acute or convalescent COVID-19. For the CDR3, the DNA is TGCGCCAGCAGCCAAGAGTGGCTGGGCAATCAGCCCCAGCATTTT. It yields the protein CASSQEWLGNQPQHF.